Listed here are 27 T cell receptor beta chains from one sample, sequenced in a study of OX40 agonist ivuxolimab in advanced cancers. Receptor amplification or capture employed the immunoSEQ multiplex PCR assay. TCRdb obtained this table from immuneACCESS and retained in-frame rearrangements with V and J assigned. These tables miss some clones; where compared with another copy, unresolved V genes account for less than half of the shortfall, and the remainder is unexplained. This sample gives about 50,000 clones in total; approximately 80% of them show up just once. The top ten constitute under 5% of the sample. The source was CD4+ or CD8+ T cells sorted from blood, collected in a trial of the OX40 agonist ivuxolimab. These TCRs come from an adult with an advanced solid tumor such as melanoma, head and neck, liver or kidney cancer.

The chain combines TRBV9 with TRBJ1-3; 8 nucleotides match TRBD1. The CDR3 extends over 16 amino acids. The germline V gene encodes CDR1 SGDLS and CDR2 YYNGEE. J gave up 2 bases and V 2 bases, and 6 bases lay outside the gene matches. The CDR3 spells CASSVVGTGTGNTIYF. The CDR3 bases are TGTGCCAGCAGCGTCGTAGGGACAGGTACTGGAAACACCATATATTTT.

The chain links TRBV6-1 to TRBJ2-7; maybe TRBD1 (5 bases). The CDR3 length is 13 residues. The germline CDR1 and CDR2 sequences are MNHNS and SASEGT. Trimming removed 3 bases at V and 2 bases at J, with 8 bases between. In DNA form, the CDR3 reads TGTGCCAGCAGTGATGGCAGGGCCTACGAGCAGTACTTC. It is translated as CASSDGRAYEQYF.

This chain uses TRBV5-1 with TRBJ2-7, with D perhaps TRBD1 (6 bases). In germline, CDR1 is SGHRS, CDR2 YFSETQ. The CDR3 runs 14 residues. Trimming pared 4 bases from V and 0 bases from J, leaving 11 bases between. CDR3 coding DNA: TGCGCCAGCAGCGGGCTGACAGGCTCCTACGAGCAGTACTTC. Its translation is CASSGLTGSYEQYF.

The chain combines TRBV27 with TRBJ2-1, with 9 bases that match TRBD2. The CDR3 is 17 residues long. V gave up 2 bases and J gave up 3 bases; unmatched junction bases: 8. Per the germline V gene, CDR1 is MNHEY and CDR2 is SMNVEV (reference sequence). The CDR3 loop reads CASSLTGTSLNYNEQFF. The CDR3 DNA reads as TGTGCCAGCAGTTTAACCGGGACTAGCTTAAACTACAATGAGCAGTTCTTC.

This chain uses TRBV10-1 with TRBJ2-1, with D tentatively TRBD1 or TRBD2 (6 bases each). Trimming left V 0 bases short and J 2 bases short, with 11 bases between. Germline V gene data show CDR1 as WNHNN and CDR2 as SYGVQD (reference sequence). CDR3 length: 16 amino acids. The CDR3 here is CASSESRGAAYNEQFF. CDR3 in DNA: TGCGCCAGCAGTGAGTCGAGGGGGGCCGCCTACAATGAGCAGTTCTTC.

J is TRBJ2-7 and V is TRBV7-2; D may match TRBD1 or TRBD2 (5 bases each). The V end lost 1 base, the J end lost 3 bases, and 13 bases lay between the germline ends. This CDR3 spans 15 amino acids. Germline-derived CDR1 and CDR2 are SGHTA and FQGNSA. The CDR3 region is CASSLVRGGVYEQYF. DNA for the CDR3: TGTGCCAGCAGCTTAGTCCGGGGCGGTGTCTACGAGCAGTACTTC.

J is TRBJ2-1 and V is TRBV28, with TRBD2 matching 11 bases. CDR3 length: 18 residues. V lost 3 bases to trimming and J lost 0 bases; unmatched junction nucleotides: 7. Germline CDR1 is MDHEN and CDR2 is SYDVKM. The CDR3 DNA sequence: TGTGCCAGCAGTTTCGTCCGGCTAGCGGGAGGCTCCTACAATGAGCAGTTCTTC. The encoded protein is CASSFVRLAGGSYNEQFF.

This chain links TRBV28 with TRBJ1-2, with no clear D. The V gene lost 3 bases and the J gene lost 8 bases, with 13 bases spanning the gap. This CDR3 is built from 13 residues. Germline lookup yields CDR1 MDHEN and CDR2 SYDVKM. DNA for the CDR3: TGTGCCAGCAGTTTCTCAGGCACGGGGGGCTACACCTTC. This translates into CASSFSGTGGYTF.

This clone appeared a single time. V gene TRBV6-1 combines with J gene TRBJ1-5; tentatively, D is TRBD1 (5 bases). The CDR3 is 15 residues long. Germline V gene sequence: CDR1 MNHNS, CDR2 SASEGT. The V and J ends lost 3 bases and 5 bases respectively, with 14 bases between them. The CDR3 sequence is CASSEAGWGYQPQHF. DNA of the CDR3: TGTGCCAGCAGTGAGGCAGGGTGGGGGTATCAGCCCCAGCATTTT.

The chain is built from TRBV28 and TRBJ2-1; TRBD2 agrees at 11 bases. Germline CDR1 reads MDHEN; CDR2 reads SYDVKM. V shed 5 bases and J 5 bases; nucleotides not matched to a gene: 11. The CDR3 totals 17 residues. CDR3 protein: CASSALRTSGRNNEQFF. DNA for the CDR3: TGTGCCAGCAGTGCGCTTCGTACTAGCGGGAGAAACAATGAGCAGTTCTTC.

The genes are TRBV7-2 and TRBJ1-2; 10 bases map to TRBD1. Per the germline V gene, CDR1 is SGHTA and CDR2 is FQGNSA. This CDR3 spans 16 amino acids. Trimming removed 10 bases from V and 1 base from J; junction bases left unmatched: 12. This chain's CDR3 is CATRPAGTGVNYGYTF. The CDR3 DNA follows: TGTGCCACCCGTCCAGCTGGGACAGGGGTTAACTATGGCTACACCTTC.

In its sample, this clone was seen a few times. The chain recombines TRBV29-1 with TRBJ1-2; 9 bases map to TRBD1. The germline V gene has CDR1 SQVTM and CDR2 ANQGSEA. V lost 6 bases, J lost 8 bases, and 7 bases stayed unmatched. The CDR3 runs to 12 residues. The CDR3 sequence: CSVRQGDSGYTF. The CDR3, as DNA: TGCAGCGTGAGACAGGGGGACAGCGGCTACACCTTC. The variable domain in full, with the rest retrieved from reference TRBV29-1 and TRBJ1-2, is SAVISQKPSRDICQRGTSLTIQCQVDSQVTMMFWYRQQPGQSLTLIATANQGSEATYESGFVIDKFPISRPNLTFSTLTVSNMSPEDSSIYLCSVRQGDSGYTFGSGTRLTVV.

This clone occurred once. J is TRBJ1-1 and V is TRBV5-1; D not resolved. Deletions cut 2 bases from V and 5 bases from J, with 13 bases between. CDR1 and CDR2 from the germline V gene are SGHRS and YFSETQ. This CDR3 has 14 residues. CDR3 DNA: TGCGCCAGCAGCTTTGAGGTAATGCTTACTGAAGCTTTCTTT. Protein sequence: CASSFEVMLTEAFF.

The CDR3 coding sequence is TGCGCCAGCAGCCAAGATCGGTCCGGCCCTCTTTATGGCTACACCTTC. Amino acid sequence: CASSQDRSGPLYGYTF. The V call is TRBV4-3, the J call TRBJ1-2; D gene uncertain. CDR1 and CDR2 (germline): LGHNA, YSLEER. V lost 0 bases to trimming and J lost 5 bases, with 16 bases between them. The CDR3 contains 16 residues.

The rearrangement joins TRBV5-6 to TRBJ2-7; TRBD2 aligns across 14 bases. Germline lookup yields CDR1 SGHDT and CDR2 YYEEEE. This CDR3 contains 17 residues. J lost 2 bases, V lost 4 bases, and 8 bases had no gene match. The CDR3 DNA follows: TGTGCCAGCAGCCTCTGGACTAGCGGGAGGAGTACCTACGAGCAGTACTTC. It is translated as CASSLWTSGRSTYEQYF.

V usage is TRBV27 and J usage is TRBJ2-7; the D gene is possibly TRBD2 (6 bases). This CDR3 region has 14 residues. V was trimmed by 6 bases and J by 3 bases, leaving 15 bases between them. Germline loops: CDR1 MNHEY, CDR2 SMNVEV (reference sequence). The CDR3 is CASRQNRDFYEQYF. Written as DNA, the CDR3 is TGTGCCAGCAGGCAGAACCGGGACTTCTACGAGCAGTACTTC.

V gene TRBV27 combines with J gene TRBJ2-7, with 10 bases identical to TRBD2. Germline CDR1 is MNHEY and CDR2 is SMNVEV (reference sequence). The length of the CDR3 is 17 residues. With V trimmed by 6 bases and J by 2 bases, 13 bases remained unmatched. The CDR3 DNA reads TGTGCCAGCAGACCCCGACCCGGGACTAGCGTTCCCTACGAGCAGTACTTC. Amino acid sequence: CASRPRPGTSVPYEQYF.

The chain is built from TRBV11-3 and TRBJ2-7, with 9 positions matching TRBD1. Germline CDR1 SGHNT, CDR2 YENEEA. The CDR3 loop spans 14 amino acids. V shed 4 bases, J shed 2 bases, and the junction held 3 bases outside the gene matches. CDR3 sequence reads: CASSSGTGTYEQYF. CDR3 nucleotide sequence: TGTGCCAGCAGCTCCGGGACAGGGACCTACGAGCAGTACTTC.

This sequence joins TRBV12-5 and TRBJ2-7; D gene uncertain. The CDR3 extends over 14 amino acids. Trimming cost V 5 bases and J 1 base, with 12 bases left between them. Per germline, CDR1 LGHNT and CDR2 FRNRAP. CDR3 in amino acids: CASGPLSRSYEQYF. The CDR3 nucleotides are TGTGCTAGTGGTCCCCTCAGTAGATCCTACGAGCAGTACTTC.

The chain has TRBV29-1 and TRBJ1-2; no clear D gene. Germline V gene data show CDR1 as SQVTM and CDR2 as ANQGSEA. The V gene lost 1 base and the J gene lost 8 bases, with 11 bases spanning the gap. This CDR3 is 12 amino acids long. DNA of the CDR3: TGCAGCGTTGAAGCTTTCGCGGGGGGCTACACCTTC. Its translation is CSVEAFAGGYTF. Filled out from reference TRBV29-1 and TRBJ1-2, the complete variable domain reads SAVISQKPSRDICQRGTSLTIQCQVDSQVTMMFWYRQQPGQSLTLIATANQGSEATYESGFVIDKFPISRPNLTFSTLTVSNMSPEDSSIYLCSVEAFAGGYTFGSGTRLTVV.

This chain links TRBV5-1 with TRBJ2-3; 7 bases agree with TRBD2. The CDR3 extends over 16 amino acids. J was trimmed by 8 bases and V by 5 bases; bases with no gene match: 17. The germline CDR1 and CDR2 sequences are SGHRS and YFSETQ. The CDR3 DNA is TGCGCCAGCAGAGAAGCGGCGGGGGTCCGATTAAGTACGCAGTATTTT. Translating it yields CASREAAGVRLSTQYF. The whole variable domain, remainder taken from reference TRBV5-1 and TRBJ2-3, is KAGVTQTPRYLIKTRGQQVTLSCSPISGHRSVSWYQQTPGQGLQFLFEYFSETQRNKGNFPGRFSGRQFSNSRSEMNVSTLELGDSALYLCASREAAGVRLSTQYFGPGTRLTVL.

The chain uses TRBV14 and TRBJ1-2; D perhaps matches TRBD1 (6 bases). The CDR3 sequence is 13 residues long. V lost 7 bases and J lost 8, with 17 bases in between. In germline, CDR1 is SGHDN, CDR2 FVKESK. This CDR3 reads CASTRWGAGGYTF. In nucleotides, the CDR3 is TGTGCCAGCACCCGCTGGGGGGCGGGAGGCTACACCTTC.

CDR3 DNA sequence: TGTGCCAGCAGCCCCCAGCGGGGGGGCCGAACAGATACGCAGTATTTT. Translated, it gives CASSPQRGGRTDTQYF. This rearrangement joins TRBV7-2 to TRBJ2-3; TRBD2 matches 10 bases. Germline V gene lookup returns CDR1 SGHTA and CDR2 FQGNSA. V shed 5 bases and J 3 bases; nucleotides not matched to a gene: 8. The CDR3 is 16 amino acids.

The genes are TRBV14 and TRBJ1-1; D call uncertain. This CDR3 region has 16 residues. V was cut by 3 bases and J by 1 base, with 15 bases left in between. The germline V gene encodes CDR1 SGHDN and CDR2 FVKESK. CDR3: CASSQDKQTWNTEAFF. CDR3 coding DNA: TGTGCCAGCAGCCAGGATAAACAGACCTGGAACACTGAAGCTTTCTTT.

A single count supports this clone. The chain recombines TRBV2 with TRBJ1-5; 7 positions agree with TRBD1. The V gene's germline CDR1 is SNHLY and CDR2 FYNNEI. This CDR3 is built from 13 residues. Unmatched junction bases numbered 3, after V lost 6 bases and J lost 4 bases. The CDR3 loop reads CASRGQSNQPQHF. The CDR3 DNA follows: TGTGCCAGCAGGGGACAGTCAAATCAGCCCCAGCATTTT.

V usage is TRBV28 and J usage is TRBJ2-1; the D gene is possibly TRBD2 (5 bases). Germline V lookup: CDR1 MDHEN, CDR2 SYDVKM. Trimming removed 5 bases at V and 9 bases at J, with 14 bases between. This CDR3 is 13 amino acids long. The CDR3 DNA reads as TGTGCCAGCAGTCCACTAGTATTTGGTGAGCAGTTCTTC. Translating gives CASSPLVFGEQFF.

V gene TRBV5-1 combines with J gene TRBJ1-6; 8 positions agree with TRBD1. The germline CDR1 and CDR2 sequences are SGHRS and YFSETQ. The CDR3 has 15 amino acids. V lost 1 base to trimming and J lost 9 bases; unmatched junction nucleotides: 6. The CDR3 DNA reads as TGCGCCAGCAGCTTGATCAGGGGGCAGAGTTCACCCCTCCACTTT. This codes for CASSLIRGQSSPLHF.